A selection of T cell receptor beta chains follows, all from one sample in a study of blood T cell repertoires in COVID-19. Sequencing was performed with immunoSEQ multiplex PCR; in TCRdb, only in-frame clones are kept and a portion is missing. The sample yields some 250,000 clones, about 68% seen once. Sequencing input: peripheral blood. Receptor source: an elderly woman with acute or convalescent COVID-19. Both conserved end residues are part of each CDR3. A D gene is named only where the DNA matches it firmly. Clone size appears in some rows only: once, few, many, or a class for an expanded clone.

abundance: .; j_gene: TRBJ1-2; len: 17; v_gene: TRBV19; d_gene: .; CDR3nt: TGTGCCAGTAGGTCTAGACAGGAACCAACACTCGGCTATGGCTACACCTTC; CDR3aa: CASRSRQEPTLGYGYTF
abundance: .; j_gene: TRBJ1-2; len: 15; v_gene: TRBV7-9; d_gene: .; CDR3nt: TGTGCCAGCAGCCCAGGTGGGACTACAGACTATGGCTACACCTTC; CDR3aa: CASSPGGTTDYGYTF
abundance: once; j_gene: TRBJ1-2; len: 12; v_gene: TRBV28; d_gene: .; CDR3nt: TGTGCCAGCCTAGACAGCCTCTATGGCTACACCTTC; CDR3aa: CASLDSLYGYTF
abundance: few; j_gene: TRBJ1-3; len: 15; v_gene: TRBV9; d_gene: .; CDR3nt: TGTGCCAGCAGCGTAGGGCAGGGAGGTGGAAACACCATATATTTT; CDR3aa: CASSVGQGGGNTIYF
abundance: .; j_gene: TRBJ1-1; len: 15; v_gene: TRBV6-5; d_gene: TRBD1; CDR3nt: TGTGCCAGCAGCCGGACAGGGGGTTTGGTCACTGAAGCTTTCTTT; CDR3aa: CASSRTGGLVTEAFF
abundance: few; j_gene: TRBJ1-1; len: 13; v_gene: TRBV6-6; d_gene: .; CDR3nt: TGTGCCAGCAGTTACTCGGGGAGGACTGAAGCTTTCTTT; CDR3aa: CASSYSGRTEAFF
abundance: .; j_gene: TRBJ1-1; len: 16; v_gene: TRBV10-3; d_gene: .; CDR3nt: TGTGCCACCTCAGGGCGCCTTTCAACTATGAACACTGAAGCTTTCTTT; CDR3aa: CATSGRLSTMNTEAFF
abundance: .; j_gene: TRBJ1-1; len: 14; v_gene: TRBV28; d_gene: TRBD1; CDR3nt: TGTGCCAGCAGTACAACAGGGGCAGGAGCTGAAGCTTTCTTT; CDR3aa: CASSTTGAGAEAFF
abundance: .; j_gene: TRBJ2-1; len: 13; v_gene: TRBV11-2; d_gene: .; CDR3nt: TGTGCCAGCAGCTTAATCGGTAACAATGAGCAGTTCTTC; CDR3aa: CASSLIGNNEQFF
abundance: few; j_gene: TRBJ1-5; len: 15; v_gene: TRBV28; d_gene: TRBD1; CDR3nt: TGTGCCAGCGACTGGGGATCAGGGGGCTTGGAGCCCCAGCATTTT; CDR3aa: CASDWGSGGLEPQHF
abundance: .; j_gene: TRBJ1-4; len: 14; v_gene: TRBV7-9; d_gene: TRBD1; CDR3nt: TGTGCCAGCAGCTTGACAGGGGGCTATGAAAAACTGTTTTTT; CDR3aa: CASSLTGGYEKLFF
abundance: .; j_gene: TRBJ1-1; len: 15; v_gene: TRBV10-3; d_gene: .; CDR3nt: TGTGCCATCAGTGACTCTAAAGGACAGAAACAAAAAGCTTTCTTT; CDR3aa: CAISDSKGQKQKAFF
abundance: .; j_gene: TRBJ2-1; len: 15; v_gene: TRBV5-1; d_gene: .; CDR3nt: TGCGCCAGCAGCTTGGAGGTGGGCGGGAACAATGAGCAGTTCTTC; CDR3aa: CASSLEVGGNNEQFF
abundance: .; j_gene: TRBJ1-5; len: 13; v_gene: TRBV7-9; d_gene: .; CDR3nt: TGTGCCAGCAGCCCAGGGATCCTGGAGCCCCAGCATTTT; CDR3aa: CASSPGILEPQHF